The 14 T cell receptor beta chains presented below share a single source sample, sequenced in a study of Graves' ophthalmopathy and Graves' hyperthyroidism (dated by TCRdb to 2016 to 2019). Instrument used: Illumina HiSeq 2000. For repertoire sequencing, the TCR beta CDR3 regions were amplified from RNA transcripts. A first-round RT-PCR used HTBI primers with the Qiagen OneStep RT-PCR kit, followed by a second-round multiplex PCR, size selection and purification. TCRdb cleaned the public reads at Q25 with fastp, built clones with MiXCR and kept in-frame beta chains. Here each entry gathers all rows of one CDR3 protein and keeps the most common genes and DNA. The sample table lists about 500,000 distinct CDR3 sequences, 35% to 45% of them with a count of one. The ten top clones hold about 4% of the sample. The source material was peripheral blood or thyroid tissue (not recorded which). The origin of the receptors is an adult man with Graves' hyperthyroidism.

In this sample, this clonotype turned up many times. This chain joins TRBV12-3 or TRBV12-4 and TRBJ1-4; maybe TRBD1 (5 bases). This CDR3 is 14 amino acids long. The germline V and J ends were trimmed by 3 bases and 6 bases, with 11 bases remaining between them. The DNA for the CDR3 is TGTGCCAGCAGTTTGGGCGGGGGGGATGAAAAACTGTTTTTT. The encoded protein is CASSLGGGDEKLFF.

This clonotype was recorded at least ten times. CDR3 amino acids: CASSQSRVSGELFF. DNA for the CDR3: TGTGCCAGCAGCCAGTCAAGGGTGTCCGGGGAGCTGTTTTTT. The genes are TRBV14 and TRBJ2-2, with unresolved D. Germline assignment: CDR1 SGHDN and CDR2 FVKESK. V lost 3 bases and J lost 6, with 11 bases in between. The CDR3 is 14 residues long.

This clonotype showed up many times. The CDR3 DNA reads TGTGCCAGCAGCTCACGGACCCGACAGGGATCCGGCTCTGGGGCCAACGTCCTGACTTTC. Translated: CASSSRTRQGSGSGANVLTF. The rearrangement links TRBV7-9 to TRBJ2-6; 7 nucleotides line up with TRBD1. Trimming cost V 4 bases and J 0 bases; bases outside gene matches: 15. The CDR3 spans 20 residues. Germline loops: CDR1 SEHNR, CDR2 FQNEAQ (reference sequence).

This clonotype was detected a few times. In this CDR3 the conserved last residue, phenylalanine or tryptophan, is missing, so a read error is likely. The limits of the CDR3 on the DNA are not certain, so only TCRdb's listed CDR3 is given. The CDR3 loop reads CASSGRGTS. The chain carries TRBV6-6 and TRBJ1-2. The CDR3 contains 9 residues when both ends are counted. The germline V gene has CDR1 MNHNY and CDR2 SVGAGI (reference sequence).

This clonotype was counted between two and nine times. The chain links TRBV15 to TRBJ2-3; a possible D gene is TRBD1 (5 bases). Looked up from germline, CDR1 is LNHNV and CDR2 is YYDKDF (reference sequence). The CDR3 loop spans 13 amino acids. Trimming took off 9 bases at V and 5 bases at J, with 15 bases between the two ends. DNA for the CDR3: TGTGCCACGGGAACAGGTTGGGTAGATACGCAGTATTTT. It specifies CATGTGWVDTQYF.

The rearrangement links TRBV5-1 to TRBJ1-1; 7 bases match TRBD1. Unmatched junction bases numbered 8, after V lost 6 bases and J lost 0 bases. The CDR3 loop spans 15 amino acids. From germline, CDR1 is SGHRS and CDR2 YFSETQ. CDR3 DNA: TGCGCCAGCAATCCCCCAGGGGGGATGAACACTGAAGCTTTCTTT. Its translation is CASNPPGGMNTEAFF.

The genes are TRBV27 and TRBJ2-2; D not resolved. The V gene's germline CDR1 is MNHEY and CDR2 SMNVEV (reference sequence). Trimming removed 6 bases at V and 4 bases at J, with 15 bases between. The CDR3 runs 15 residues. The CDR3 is CASRAIGLGTGELFF. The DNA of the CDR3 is TGTGCCAGCAGGGCCATAGGGCTGGGCACCGGGGAGCTGTTTTTT.

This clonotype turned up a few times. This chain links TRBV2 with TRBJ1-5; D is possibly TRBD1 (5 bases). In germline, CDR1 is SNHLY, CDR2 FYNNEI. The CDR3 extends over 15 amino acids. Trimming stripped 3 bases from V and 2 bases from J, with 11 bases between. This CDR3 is CASSERGEGNQPQHF. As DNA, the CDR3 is TGTGCCAGCAGTGAGCGGGGGGAAGGCAATCAGCCCCAGCATTTT.

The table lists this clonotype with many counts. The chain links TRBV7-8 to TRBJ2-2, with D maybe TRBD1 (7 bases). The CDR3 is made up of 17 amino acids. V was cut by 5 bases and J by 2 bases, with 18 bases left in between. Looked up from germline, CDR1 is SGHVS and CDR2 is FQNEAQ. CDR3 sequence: CASSGGTASKNTGELFF. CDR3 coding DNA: TGTGCCAGCAGCGGAGGGACAGCCTCCAAAAACACCGGGGAGCTGTTTTTT.

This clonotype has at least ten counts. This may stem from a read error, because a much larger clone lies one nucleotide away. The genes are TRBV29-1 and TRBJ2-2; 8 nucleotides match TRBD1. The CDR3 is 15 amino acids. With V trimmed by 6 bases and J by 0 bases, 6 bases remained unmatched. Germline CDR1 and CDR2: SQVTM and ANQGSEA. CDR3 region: CSVGGQGANTGELFF. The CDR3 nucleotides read TGCAGCGTCGGCGGACAGGGCGCGAACACCGGGGAGCTGTTTTTT.

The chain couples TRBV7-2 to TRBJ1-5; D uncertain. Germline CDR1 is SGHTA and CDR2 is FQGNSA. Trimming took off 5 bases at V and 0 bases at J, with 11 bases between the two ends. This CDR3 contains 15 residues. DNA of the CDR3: TGTGCCAGCAGCCATCAGCCATATAGCAATCAGCCCCAGCATTTT. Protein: CASSHQPYSNQPQHF.

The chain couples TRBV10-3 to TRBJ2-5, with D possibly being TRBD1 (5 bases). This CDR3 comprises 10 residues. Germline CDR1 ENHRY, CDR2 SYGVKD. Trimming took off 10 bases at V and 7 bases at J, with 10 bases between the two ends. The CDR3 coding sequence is TGTGCCACCGGCAGGGTGACCCAGTACTTC. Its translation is CATGRVTQYF.

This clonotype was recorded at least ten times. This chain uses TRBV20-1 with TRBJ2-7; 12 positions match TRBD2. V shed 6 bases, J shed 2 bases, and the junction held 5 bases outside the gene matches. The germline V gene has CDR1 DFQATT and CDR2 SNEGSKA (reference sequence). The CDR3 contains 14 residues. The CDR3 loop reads CSAKTSGSTYEQYF. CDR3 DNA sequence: TGCAGTGCCAAGACTAGCGGGAGTACCTACGAGCAGTACTTC.

CDR3 region: CASSSGLASGTQYF. The CDR3 bases are TGTGCCAGCAGCTCGGGACTAGCGTCGGGGACCCAGTACTTC. This chain uses TRBV7-2 with TRBJ2-5, with 10 bases matching TRBD2. The trim removed 4 bases at V and 7 bases at J, leaving 6 bases unmatched. CDR3 length: 14 amino acids. CDR1 SGHTA and CDR2 FQGNSA come from the germline V gene.